The 32 T cell receptor beta chains below come from one sample, sequenced in a study of T cells in women clearing cervical HPV infection. Generated by immunoSEQ multiplex PCR, the TCRdb table keeps only in-frame clones and is missing some. This sample's table has 20,000 to 25,000 clones. Sequencing used blood buffy coat. These receptors were obtained from a woman between 18 and 69 years old with a cervical HPV16 infection that either progressed to CIN3+ or cleared (not recorded which).

About this clone itself: The read falls 3 residues short of the CDR3 end, and the missing part is taken from the germline J gene. Other DNA sequences in the sample encode the same CDR3. The chain carries TRBV6-7 and TRBJ1-2, with 8 bases identical to TRBD1. TRBV6-7 is noted as an ORF with a role that remains uncertain. This CDR3 spans 14 amino acids. V shed 4 bases, J shed 3 bases, and the junction held 4 bases outside the gene matches. The CDR3 bases that were read are TGTGCCAGCAGTTTGACAGGGGTTGACTATGGC. Protein: CASSLTGVDYG. The entire CDR3 sequence reads CASSLTGVDYGYTF.

A word on this clone: With the read ending 3 residues before the CDR3 end, the germline J gene is used to fill in that end. The V gene is TRBV11-3, the J gene TRBJ1-5; tentative D call: TRBD1 (5 bases). CDR3 size: 15 residues. Germline V gene sequence: CDR1 SGHNT, CDR2 YENEEA. With 1 base removed from V and 2 bases from J, the gap between germline ends came to 9 bases. This CDR3 is CASSLGGAGNQPQHF. CDR3 bases read: TGTGCCAGCAGCTTAGGAGGGGCCGGCAATCAGCCC.

To note about this clone: One end of the junction does not line up with germline, which may come from a read error. Other DNA sequences in this specimen translate into the identical CDR3. CDR3 protein: CASSLIQGYGNTIYF. CDR3 bases read: TGTGCCAGCAGCTTAATTCAAGGGTACGGAAACACA. V usage is TRBV7-2 and J usage is TRBJ1-3; D not resolved. The read terminates 3 residues ahead of where the CDR3 ends, so the germline J gene completes it. The CDR3 totals 15 residues. The germline V gene has CDR1 SGHTA and CDR2 FQGNSA.

A remark on this clone: Coverage ceases 3 residues before the CDR3 finishes, and the germline J gene fills in the end. The V and J genes are TRBV12-3 or TRBV12-4 and TRBJ1-2; TRBD1 aligns across 9 bases. The CDR3 is made up of 14 amino acids. The CDR3 DNA, read in part, is TGTGCCAGCAGTTCACCGGGACAGGGTTACGGC. Its translation: CASSSPGQGYG. The entire CDR3 reads CASSSPGQGYGYTF.

A word on this clone: The sequence runs out 3 residues before the end of the CDR3; the remainder is reconstructed from the germline J gene. The chain recombines TRBV30 with TRBJ2-2, with D unclear. This CDR3 region has 17 residues. From germline, CDR1 is GTSNPN and CDR2 SVGIG (reference sequence). V shed 0 bases and J shed 5 bases, with 19 bases lying between them. The CDR3 reads CAWSVNRWQVVTGELFF. CDR3 DNA, as far as it was read: TGTGCCTGGAGTGTAAATAGGTGGCAGGTAGTTACCGGGGAG.

About this clone itself: The observed sequence ends 3 residues before the CDR3 terminus, with the missing tail filled in from the germline J gene. V and J are TRBV5-1 and TRBJ2-7; possible D gene TRBD1, 5 bases. The V end lost 0 bases, the J end lost 2 bases, and 15 bases lay between the germline ends. The CDR3 totals 16 residues. Germline values: CDR1 SGHRS, CDR2 YFSETQ. The chain's CDR3 is CASSLDGGAGTYEQYF. The sequenced CDR3 bases are TGCGCCAGCAGCTTGGACGGTGGGGCAGGGACCTACGAG.

Remarks on this clone: Other DNA sequences in the sample encode the same CDR3. The CDR3 bases that were read are TGTGCCAGCAGCTTGTATACAGGGCCCCTTTACGAG. Residues: CASSLYTGPLYE. The whole CDR3 sequence is CASSLYTGPLYEQYF. The V call is TRBV5-5, the J call TRBJ2-7; possibly TRBD1 for D (6 bases). The CDR3 end is not reached by the read, which stops 3 residues before it; the germline J gene fills it in. Germline values: CDR1 SGHKS, CDR2 YYEKEE (reference sequence). The length of the CDR3 is 15 residues. The V gene lost 1 base and the J gene lost 4 bases, with 15 bases spanning the gap.

On this clone itself: With the read ending 3 residues before the CDR3 end, the germline J gene is used to fill in that end. The rearrangement joins TRBV5-1 to TRBJ2-7; 9 bases agree with TRBD1. Germline CDR1 is SGHRS and CDR2 is YFSETQ. V shed 4 bases, J shed 2 bases, and the junction held 7 bases outside the gene matches. This CDR3 is 15 amino acids long. CDR3 DNA (partial): TGCGCCAGCAGCCGACGGACAGGGGAAACCTACGAG. Its translation: CASSRRTGETYE. The entire CDR3 reads CASSRRTGETYEQYF.

Remarks on this clone: The read ends 3 residues before the CDR3 terminus; that terminus is restored from the germline J gene. The chain couples TRBV5-4 to TRBJ2-7; 7 nucleotides align to TRBD1. The germline V gene has CDR1 SGHNT and CDR2 YYREEE (reference sequence). The CDR3 length is 14 residues. The V gene end was trimmed by 3 bases and the J gene end by 6 bases; junction bases not matched to a gene: 9. CDR3 DNA (partial): TGTGCCAGCAGCTGGGGTGTAGCAGGGGGCGAG. Translated, it gives CASSWGVAGGE. The full CDR3 sequence reads CASSWGVAGGEQYF.

A remark on this clone: The read comes to an end 3 residues before the CDR3 does, leaving the germline J gene to fill in the end. The rearrangement links TRBV20-1 to TRBJ2-5; TRBD2 matches at 7 bases. The V and J ends lost 5 bases and 5 bases, in that order; junction bases with no gene match: 14. The CDR3 runs to 15 residues. Looked up from germline, CDR1 is DFQATT and CDR2 is SNEGSKA (reference sequence). CDR3 bases read: TGCAGTGCTGGACCGGGACTAAACCCGAGGGAGACC. Protein sequence: CSAGPGLNPRET. The complete CDR3 protein is CSAGPGLNPRETQYF.

With regard to this clone: The read is 3 residues too short to cover the CDR3 end, so that end is filled in from the germline J gene. The gene calls are TRBV19 and TRBJ1-5, with 11 nucleotides matching TRBD1. Germline lookup yields CDR1 LNHDA and CDR2 SQIVND (reference sequence). This CDR3 spans 18 amino acids. Trimming at V came to 4 bases and at J to 1 base, leaving 9 bases not matched to a gene. The CDR3 sequence is CASSTRGQGALSNQPQHF. The covered CDR3 bases are TGTGCCAGTAGTACCCGAGGACAGGGGGCCTTGAGCAATCAGCCC.

About this clone: The read gets to within 3 residues of the CDR3 end, and the germline J gene fills in the rest. The V and J genes are TRBV2 and TRBJ1-1; D gene uncertain. CDR3 length: 14 residues. Germline V gives CDR1 SNHLY, CDR2 FYNNEI. V was shortened by 4 bases and J by 0 bases, with 9 bases between the two germline ends. The DNA read from the CDR3 is TGTGCCAGCAGTGGAGGGCAGCTGAACACTGAA. This sequence encodes CASSGGQLNTE. The entire CDR3 is CASSGGQLNTEAFF. Combining the CDR3 with reference TRBV2 and TRBJ1-1 gives the whole variable domain EPEVTQTPSHQVTQMGQEVILRCVPISNHLYFYWYRQILGQKVEFLVSFYNNEISEKSEIFDDQFSVERPDGSNFTLKIRSTKLEDSAMYFCASSGGQLNTEAFFGQGTRLTVV.

A remark on this clone: The CDR3 end is not reached by the read, which stops 3 residues before it; the germline J gene fills it in. The V call is TRBV11-3, the J call TRBJ2-5, with TRBD1 identical over 8 bases. V lost 2 bases and J lost 5; bases outside the gene matches: 7. The CDR3 is 15 residues long. Germline CDR1 SGHNT, CDR2 YENEEA. The CDR3 DNA, read in part, is TGTGCCAGCAGCTTATTCGGACAGGGCTTTGAGACC. It is translated as CASSLFGQGFET. Given in full, the CDR3 is CASSLFGQGFETQYF.

Turning to this clone: The observed sequence ends 3 residues before the CDR3 terminus, with the missing tail filled in from the germline J gene. The chain combines TRBV29-1 with TRBJ2-3; unclear D gene. The CDR3 loop spans 14 amino acids. V lost 4 bases, J lost 0 bases, and 11 bases lay in between. Germline-derived CDR1 and CDR2 are SQVTM and ANQGSEA. CDR3 DNA, as far as it was read: TGCAGCGTTGTCTGGCAGTTGAGCACAGATACG. Translating it yields CSVVWQLSTDT. The whole CDR3 is CSVVWQLSTDTQYF.

The CDR3 is CASSLGLKTNSYNEQFF. CDR3 DNA, as far as it was read: TGCGCCAGCAGCTTGGGACTGAAAACCAACTCCTACAATGAG. The rearrangement links TRBV5-1 to TRBJ2-1; no firm D call. The CDR3 end lies 3 residues beyond the end of the read and is filled in from the germline J gene. This CDR3 has 17 amino acids. The germline gives CDR1 SGHRS, CDR2 YFSETQ. V gave up 0 bases and J gave up 0 bases, with 13 bases separating them.

As for this clone: The missing CDR3 end, 3 residues past where the read stops, is filled in from the germline J gene. The gene calls are TRBV10-3 and TRBJ1-1, with 7 bases identical to TRBD1. Germline trimming cut 8 bases from V and 2 bases from J; bases unmatched to any gene: 5. Germline V lookup: CDR1 ENHRY, CDR2 SYGVKD. There are 13 residues in the CDR3. CDR3 DNA (partial): TGTGCCATCCGGGACAGCCAAAACACTGAA. It encodes CAIRDSQNTE. The full CDR3 reads CAIRDSQNTEAFF.

For this clone: The read terminates 3 residues ahead of where the CDR3 ends, so the germline J gene completes it. J is TRBJ2-3 and V is TRBV19, with a tentative D call TRBD1 (7 bases). The CDR3 loop spans 16 amino acids. The germline gives CDR1 LNHDA, CDR2 SQIVND (reference sequence). CDR3 protein: CASSITGTEDRETQYF. The CDR3 DNA, read in part, is TGTGCCAGTAGTATAACCGGGACAGAAGACCGGGAGACG.

Regarding this clone: Read sequence stops 3 residues before the CDR3 end, and the germline J gene provides the missing end. The chain employs TRBV2 and TRBJ2-3, with a weak D call TRBD2 (6 bases). Trimming removed 8 bases from V and 0 bases from J, with 12 bases in between. CDR1 SNHLY and CDR2 FYNNEI come from the germline V gene. The CDR3 spans 14 residues. The sequenced part of the CDR3 DNA is TGTGCCAGCCGGCGGGGATCTAGCACAGATACG. Its protein is CASRRGSSTDT. In full, the CDR3 reads CASRRGSSTDTQYF.

On this clone: The CDR3 is cut off 3 residues early in the read; its end comes from the germline J gene. The chain has TRBV18 and TRBJ1-4; D gene unclear. Germline CDR1 is KGHSH and CDR2 is LQKENI. CDR3 length equals 17 residues. Trimming shortened V by 3 bases and J by 0 bases, and 14 bases separated the two germline ends. CDR3 sequence reads: CASSPYKGDTTNEKLFF. The sequenced CDR3 bases are TGTGCCAGCTCACCCTACAAGGGCGATACAACTAATGAAAAA. The variable domain in full, with the rest retrieved from reference TRBV18 and TRBJ1-4, is NAGVMQNPRHLVRRRGQEARLRCSPMKGHSHVYWYRQLPEEGLKFMVYLQKENIIDESGMPKERFSAEFPKEGPSILRIQQVVRGDSAAYFCASSPYKGDTTNEKLFFGSGTQLSVL.

As for this clone: The read gets to within 3 residues of the CDR3 end, and the germline J gene fills in the rest. Other DNA variants within this sample encode the same CDR3. The V gene is TRBV7-3, the J gene TRBJ1-1, with D possibly TRBD1 on 5 matching bases. The CDR3 totals 14 residues. In germline, CDR1 is SGHTA, CDR2 FQGTGA. CDR3 sequence reads: CASSSGTIPETAFF. The CDR3 DNA, read in part, is TGTGCCAGCAGCTCAGGGACTATCCCAGAGACC.

As to this clone: The CDR3 end falls 3 residues outside the read, so it is completed with the germline J gene. This chain joins TRBV20-1 and TRBJ2-3; 9 nucleotides agree with TRBD2. Per the germline V gene, CDR1 is DFQATT and CDR2 is SNEGSKA (reference sequence). This CDR3 is built from 16 residues. CDR3 DNA, as far as it was read: TGCAGTGCTAGAGATTTAGAGCGGGGGGTACAAGAGACG. This translates into CSARDLERGVQET. In full, the CDR3 is CSARDLERGVQETQYF.

Concerning this clone: The read gets to within 3 residues of the CDR3 end, and the germline J gene fills in the rest. The gene calls are TRBV7-3 and TRBJ2-5; unclear D gene. V was clipped by 1 base and J by 1 base, with 7 bases between them. From germline, CDR1 is SGHTA and CDR2 FQGTGA. The CDR3 contains 14 residues. The CDR3 reads CASSLRASQETQYF. The part of the CDR3 DNA that was read is TGTGCCAGCAGCTTAAGAGCATCCCAAGAGACC.

For this clone: The read ends 3 residues before the CDR3 terminus; that terminus is restored from the germline J gene. V gene TRBV29-1 combines with J gene TRBJ1-1, with D uncertain. The CDR3 spans 12 residues. The V gene's germline CDR1 is SQVTM and CDR2 ANQGSEA. V lost 4 bases and J lost 4, with 10 bases in between. The CDR3: CSVVTTVTEAFF. The covered CDR3 bases are TGCAGCGTTGTTACCACTGTCACTGAA.

Points on this clone: The CDR3 goes on 3 residues after the read ends, and that part is filled in from the germline J gene. The chain couples TRBV24-1 to TRBJ2-1; 10 nucleotides agree with TRBD1. Per the germline V gene, CDR1 is KGHDR and CDR2 is SFDVKD. Trimming removed 5 bases from V and 9 bases from J; junction bases left unmatched: 9. The CDR3 length is 15 residues. The CDR3 spells CATSGVGQGRAEQFF. Partial CDR3 DNA: TGTGCCACCAGTGGGGTGGGACAGGGGCGCGCTGAG.

For this clone: Read coverage stops 3 residues before the CDR3 terminus; the germline J gene supplies the remainder. This chain joins TRBV18 and TRBJ2-7, with D tentatively TRBD1 or TRBD2 (5 bases each). The germline V and J ends were trimmed by 6 bases and 3 bases, with 15 bases remaining between them. Germline V gene lookup returns CDR1 KGHSH and CDR2 LQKENI. There are 14 residues in the CDR3. The CDR3 sequence: CASSSQGVVYEQYF. Incomplete CDR3 DNA: TGTGCCAGCTCTTCCCAGGGAGTTGTCTACGAG.

Comment on this clone: The CDR3 is cut off 3 residues early in the read; its end comes from the germline J gene. The chain uses TRBV19 and TRBJ2-3; perhaps TRBD1 as D (7 bases). CDR1 LNHDA and CDR2 SQIVND come from the germline V gene (reference sequence). Trimming cost V 3 bases and J 6 bases, with 16 bases left between them. The CDR3 contains 15 residues. The CDR3 loop reads CASSIFLQGGDTQYF. CDR3 DNA (partial): TGTGCCAGTAGTATTTTTTTGCAGGGGGGCGATACG.

The part of the CDR3 DNA that was read is TGTGCCAGCAACTCCGGGACAGGGGAAAACGAG. Protein: CASNSGTGENE. The complete CDR3 reads CASNSGTGENEQYF. The chain is built from TRBV11-3 and TRBJ2-7; 10 bases fit TRBD1. Read data end 3 residues before the CDR3 end; the end is taken from the germline J gene. V lost 7 bases to trimming and J lost 5 bases; unmatched junction nucleotides: 8. This CDR3 contains 14 residues. Germline CDR1 is SGHNT and CDR2 is YENEEA.

About this clone: The read falls 3 residues short of the CDR3 end, and the missing part is taken from the germline J gene. The chain couples TRBV7-3 to TRBJ2-3; TRBD2 matches at 9 bases. CDR1 is SGHTA, CDR2 FQGTGA, per germline. CDR3 length equals 15 residues. V shed 5 bases, J shed 0 bases, and the junction held 3 bases outside the gene matches. CDR3 DNA, as far as it was read: TGTGCCAGCAGCGCTAGCGGGGATAGCACAGATACG. This sequence encodes CASSASGDSTDT. From start to end, the CDR3 is CASSASGDSTDTQYF.

Concerning this clone itself: The missing CDR3 end, 3 residues past where the read stops, is filled in from the germline J gene. The chain uses TRBV4-1 and TRBJ2-7; D perhaps matches TRBD1 (5 bases). V was shortened by 2 bases and J by 5 bases, with 13 bases between the two germline ends. The CDR3 runs 14 residues. Germline V gene sequence: CDR1 MGHRA, CDR2 YSYEKL. This chain's CDR3 is CASSQSREFDEQYF. CDR3 bases read: TGCGCCAGCAGCCAATCCAGGGAATTCGACGAG.

Points on this clone: The read ends 3 residues early relative to the CDR3; the germline J gene fills the gap. This rearrangement joins TRBV19 to TRBJ2-2; 8 bases are a match to TRBD2. From germline, CDR1 is LNHDA and CDR2 SQIVND (reference sequence). The CDR3 contains 15 residues. Trimming cost V 1 base and J 5 bases; bases outside gene matches: 3. CDR3: CASSIGASGTGELFF. The CDR3 DNA, read in part, is TGTGCCAGTAGTATAGGGGCTAGCGGGACCGGGGAG.

In the case of this clone: The read halts 3 residues ahead of the CDR3 end, with the missing end drawn from the germline J gene. The chain uses TRBV28 and TRBJ1-4, with D uncertain. Trimming removed 4 bases from V and 0 bases from J, with 12 bases in between. Per the germline V gene, CDR1 is MDHEN and CDR2 is SYDVKM. The CDR3 spans 16 residues. CDR3 sequence: CASSYSLYTTNEKLFF. The part of the CDR3 DNA that was read is TGTGCCAGCAGTTACTCCCTCTATACAACTAATGAAAAA. Based on the CDR3 plus reference TRBV28 and TRBJ1-4, the full variable domain is DVKVTQSSRYLVKRTGEKVFLECVQDMDHENMFWYRQDPGLGLRLIYFSYDVKMKEKGDIPEGYSVSREKKERFSLILESASTNQTSMYLCASSYSLYTTNEKLFFGSGTQLSVL.

The chain's CDR3 is CASSLEGAAYMNTEAFF. Partial CDR3 DNA: TGTGCCAGCAGTTTAGAAGGGGCGGCCTACATGAACACTGAA. This sequence joins TRBV28 and TRBJ1-1, with D perhaps TRBD1 (5 bases). From the germline J gene comes the end of the CDR3, since the read stops 3 residues before it. Germline V gene lookup returns CDR1 MDHEN and CDR2 SYDVKM. This CDR3 has 17 residues. V was pared by 2 bases and J by 0 bases, with 16 bases between.